Listed below are T cell receptor beta chains from one sample, sequenced in a study of CD4 and CD8 cells across lung adenocarcinoma regions. TCRdb called the PCR reads again in MiXCR, with one record for every CDR3 protein. The repertoire consists of about 8,700 distinct CDR3 sequences, with roughly 52% occurring once and the leading ten covering around half. The sample consisted of CD8+ T cells from the margin of a lung tumor. The source of these receptors is a female donor with lung adenocarcinoma. The CD4 and CD8 labels of this study may be unreliable. Each CDR3 is given with its conserved first and last residue. D genes are given only for firm matches. Clone size, where shown, is once, few, many, or a class for clones that have expanded.

cdr3_nt: TGTGGCGGGGGGCCCGGAGCGCGTGACAAAGAGACGCAGTACTTT; cdr3_aa: CGGGPGARDKETQYF; j_call: TRBJ2-3; v_call: TRBV27; clone_size: once; d_call: TRBD2
cdr3_nt: TGTGCCATCAGTGGCGGAGAGGGCGGGAGTGGGTACGAGCAGTACTTC; cdr3_aa: CAISGGEGGSGYEQYF; j_call: TRBJ2-7; v_call: TRBV10-3; clone_size: .; d_call: TRBD2
cdr3_nt: TGTGCCGGGAGCGGGGACGGTGGCCAAGATACGCAGTACTTT; cdr3_aa: CAGSGDGGQDTQYF; j_call: TRBJ2-3; v_call: TRBV10-2; clone_size: .; d_call: TRBD2
cdr3_nt: TGTGCCAGCGGTCCTAAAAACATTCAGTACTTT; cdr3_aa: CASGPKNIQYF; j_call: TRBJ2-4; v_call: TRBV27; clone_size: .; d_call: .
cdr3_nt: TGCGCCAGCAGTCGGGACAGGGTTACAGATACCCAGTACTTT; cdr3_aa: CASSRDRVTDTQYF; j_call: TRBJ2-5; v_call: TRBV5-1; clone_size: .; d_call: TRBD1
cdr3_nt: TGCGCCAGCAGCGCCGGGACTAACTCCTACGAGCAGTACTTC; cdr3_aa: CASSAGTNSYEQYF; j_call: TRBJ2-7; v_call: TRBV5-1; clone_size: .; d_call: TRBD2
cdr3_nt: TGTGCCAGCCGTCCCCAAGATACGCAGTATTTT; cdr3_aa: CASRPQDTQYF; j_call: TRBJ2-3; v_call: TRBV27; clone_size: .; d_call: .
cdr3_nt: TGTGCCAGCAGCTTAGACCCGACTAGCGGGCGGATAACCGGGGAGCTGTTTTTT; cdr3_aa: CASSLDPTSGRITGELFF; j_call: TRBJ2-2; v_call: TRBV11-3; clone_size: .; d_call: TRBD2
cdr3_nt: TGTGCCAGCAGTGAAGCGCTAGGGGCTGGATATGAGCAGTTCTTC; cdr3_aa: CASSEALGAGYEQFF; j_call: TRBJ2-1; v_call: TRBV6-1; clone_size: few; d_call: .
cdr3_nt: TGCAGTGCCCAAGACCGCGACATAGGCACAGATACGCAGTATTTT; cdr3_aa: CSAQDRDIGTDTQYF; j_call: TRBJ2-3; v_call: TRBV20-1; clone_size: many; d_call: .
cdr3_nt: TGTGCCAGCAGTTTATCCGCGATGAGCCCTTTTAAGGAGCAGTTCTTC; cdr3_aa: CASSLSAMSPFKEQFF; j_call: TRBJ2-1; v_call: TRBV27; clone_size: medium-sized; d_call: .
cdr3_nt: TGCGCGAGCCAGGTGGGCCGTGACCCAGATACGCAGTATTTT; cdr3_aa: CASQVGRDPDTQYF; j_call: TRBJ2-3; v_call: TRBV10-1; clone_size: .; d_call: .
cdr3_nt: TGTGCCAGCAGCGCTACAGGGGCGCCAGAGACCCAGTACTTC; cdr3_aa: CASSATGAPETQYF; j_call: TRBJ2-5; v_call: TRBV9; clone_size: .; d_call: TRBD1
cdr3_nt: TGTGCCAGCAGTTATCCGACTGGTGTTACTGAAGCTTTCTTT; cdr3_aa: CASSYPTGVTEAFF; j_call: TRBJ1-1; v_call: TRBV12-3/TRBV12-4; clone_size: many; d_call: .
cdr3_nt: TGTGCCAGCAGCGTTAGGGCCTACAATGAGCAGTTCTTC; cdr3_aa: CASSVRAYNEQFF; j_call: TRBJ2-1; v_call: TRBV11-2; clone_size: many; d_call: .
cdr3_nt: TGTGCCAGCAGTTCTTTGATCGACATTCAGTATTTT; cdr3_aa: CASSSLIDIQYF; j_call: TRBJ2-3; v_call: TRBV27; clone_size: .; d_call: .
cdr3_nt: TGTGCCACCAAACCTAAAGCGGCGGACACTGAAGCTTTCTTT; cdr3_aa: CATKPKAADTEAFF; j_call: TRBJ1-1; v_call: TRBV15; clone_size: .; d_call: .
cdr3_nt: TGCGCCAGCAGCCAACATATATCTGGGAACTCTGGAAACACCATATATTTT; cdr3_aa: CASSQHISGNSGNTIYF; j_call: TRBJ1-3; v_call: TRBV4-1; clone_size: once; d_call: .